Listed below are T cell receptor beta chains from one sample, sequenced in a study of beta chain features in type 1 diabetes. The table came from immunoSEQ multiplex PCR; TCRdb's copy has only in-frame clones and leaves some out. The sample lists 310,000 or so clones, 8% seen once, with less than 0.45% in the top ten. The sample was central memory CD4+ T cells from blood. The receptors originated from a woman under 30 in good health. CDR3s include the opening cysteine and the closing phenylalanine or tryptophan. A D gene is named only where the DNA matches it firmly. Clone size is given for some rows only: seen once, a few or many times, or a class if the clone is expanded.

j_call,d_call,clone_size,v_call,cdr3_nt,cdr3_aa
TRBJ1-1,TRBD1,-,TRBV5-4,TGTGCCAGCAGCTTGGACAGGGGACAAACTGAAGCTTTCTTT,CASSLDRGQTEAFF
TRBJ2-2,-,-,TRBV6-5,TGTGCCAGCAGGCATACTAGTTCCGGGGAGCTGTTTTTT,CASRHTSSGELFF
TRBJ1-5,TRBD1,-,TRBV18,TGTGCCAGCTCACCCGCGACAGGGAATCATCAGCCCCAGCATTTT,CASSPATGNHQPQHF
TRBJ2-7,-,few,TRBV4-3,TGCGCCAGCAGCCAAGATCTGCACTACGAGCAGTACTTC,CASSQDLHYEQYF
TRBJ1-2,TRBD1,-,TRBV5-5,TGTGCCAGCAGCTCCGGGACAGGGAATAACTATGGCTACACCTTC,CASSSGTGNNYGYTF
TRBJ2-5,-,-,TRBV18,TGTGCCAGCTCGGGTTCCCAAGAGACCCAGTACTTC,CASSGSQETQYF
TRBJ2-7,-,few,TRBV11-1,TGTGCCAGCCCATTCTTGTTCGGCACCTCCTACGAGCAGTACTTC,CASPFLFGTSYEQYF
TRBJ1-2,-,few,TRBV27,TGTGCCAGCAGTTTAGGCGGGTTTAACTATGGCTACACCTTC,CASSLGGFNYGYTF
TRBJ1-2,-,-,TRBV20-1,TGCAGTGCCGGCGGGACAGGCTACACCTTC,CSAGGTGYTF
TRBJ2-1,TRBD1,few,TRBV10-3,TGTGCCATCAGAGGACAGGGGGCTTACAATGAGCAGTTCTTC,CAIRGQGAYNEQFF
TRBJ1-1,-,many,TRBV10-3,TGTGCCATCAGGGGAAGACAGGACACTGAAGCTTTCTTT,CAIRGRQDTEAFF
TRBJ1-5,-,-,TRBV4-1,TGCGCCAGCAGCCAAGATGCCGGGGCCGGTGGGGATCAGCCCCAGCATTTT,CASSQDAGAGGDQPQHF
TRBJ1-1,-,few,TRBV13,TGTGCCAGCAGGCCTCGAAGGAGCACTGAAGCTTTCTTT,CASRPRRSTEAFF
TRBJ2-1,TRBD1,many,TRBV18,TGTGCCAGCTCACCACCACGACAGGGCGCCTACAATGAGCAGTTCTTC,CASSPPRQGAYNEQFF
TRBJ1-5,TRBD1,-,TRBV28,TGTGCCAGCAGCACCCCGGACAGGGCCAATCAGCCCCAGCATTTT,CASSTPDRANQPQHF